This T cell receptor beta chain emerged from a study of blood T cell repertoires in COVID-19. Sequencing used immunoSEQ multiplex PCR; TCRdb keeps in-frame clones, though not all of them. The sample records 250,000 to 350,000 clones, 88% being singletons. This clone was recorded once. This CDR3 region has 13 residues. Germline lookup yields CDR1 MDHEN and CDR2 SYDVKM. Trimming took off 8 bases at V and 5 bases at J, with 16 bases between the two ends. The clonotype originates from a woman in her sixties or seventies in a cohort exposed to, infected with or recovered from COVID-19 (not recorded which). The chain has TRBV28 and TRBJ2-7; TRBD1 might be the D (5 bases). The sequencing sample was made of PBMCs or T cells enriched from blood (not recorded which). The CDR3 here is CASQDAGFHEQYF. The CDR3 DNA reads TGTGCCAGCCAAGACGCAGGGTTCCACGAGCAGTACTTC.